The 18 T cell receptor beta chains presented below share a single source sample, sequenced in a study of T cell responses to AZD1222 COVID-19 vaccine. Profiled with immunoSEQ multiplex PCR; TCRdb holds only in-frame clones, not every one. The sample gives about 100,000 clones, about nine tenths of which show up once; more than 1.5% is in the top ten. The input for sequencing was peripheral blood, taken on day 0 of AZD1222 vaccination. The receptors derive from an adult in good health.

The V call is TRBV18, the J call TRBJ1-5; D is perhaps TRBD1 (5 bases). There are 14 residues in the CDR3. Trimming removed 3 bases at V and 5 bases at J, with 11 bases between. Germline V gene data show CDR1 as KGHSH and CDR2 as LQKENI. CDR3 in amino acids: CASSPTDTDQPQHF. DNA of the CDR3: TGTGCCAGCTCACCTACGGACACAGATCAGCCCCAGCATTTT.

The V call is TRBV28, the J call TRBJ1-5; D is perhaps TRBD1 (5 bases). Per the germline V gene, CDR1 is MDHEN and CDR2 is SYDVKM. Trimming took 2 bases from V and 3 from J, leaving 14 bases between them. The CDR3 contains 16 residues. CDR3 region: CASSLLQGMNNQPQHF. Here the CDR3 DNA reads TGTGCCAGCAGTTTACTGCAGGGTATGAACAATCAGCCCCAGCATTTT.

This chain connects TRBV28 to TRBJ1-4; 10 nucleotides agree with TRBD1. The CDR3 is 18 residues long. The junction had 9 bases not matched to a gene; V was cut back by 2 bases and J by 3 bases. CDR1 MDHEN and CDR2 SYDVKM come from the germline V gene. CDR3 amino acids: CASSLLSGTGDSNEKLFF. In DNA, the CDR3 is TGTGCCAGCAGTTTACTCTCCGGGACAGGGGACTCTAATGAAAAACTGTTTTTT.

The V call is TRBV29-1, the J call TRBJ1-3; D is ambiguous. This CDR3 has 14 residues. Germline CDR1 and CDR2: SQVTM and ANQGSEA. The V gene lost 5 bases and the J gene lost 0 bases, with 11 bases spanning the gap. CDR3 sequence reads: CSVYDITSGNTIYF. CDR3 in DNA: TGCAGCGTTTACGACATAACCTCTGGAAACACCATATATTTT.

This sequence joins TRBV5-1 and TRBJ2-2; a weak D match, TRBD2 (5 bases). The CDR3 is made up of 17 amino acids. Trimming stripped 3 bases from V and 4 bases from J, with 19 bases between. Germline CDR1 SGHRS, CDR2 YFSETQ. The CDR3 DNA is TGCGCCAGCAGCTCCTCTCCTAGCTTTTTGATCACCGGGGAGCTGTTTTTT. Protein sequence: CASSSSPSFLITGELFF.

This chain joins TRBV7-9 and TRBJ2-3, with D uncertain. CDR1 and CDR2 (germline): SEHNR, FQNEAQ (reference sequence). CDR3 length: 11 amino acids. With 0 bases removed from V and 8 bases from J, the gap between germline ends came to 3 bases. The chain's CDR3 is CASSLAGTQYF. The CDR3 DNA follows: TGTGCCAGCAGCTTAGCCGGTACGCAGTATTTT.

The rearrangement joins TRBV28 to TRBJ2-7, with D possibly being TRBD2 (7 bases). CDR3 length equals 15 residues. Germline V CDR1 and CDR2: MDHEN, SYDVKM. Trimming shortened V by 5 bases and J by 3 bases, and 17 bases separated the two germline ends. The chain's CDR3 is CASSPAGEGDYEQYF. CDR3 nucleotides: TGTGCCAGCAGTCCTGCGGGGGAGGGGGACTACGAGCAGTACTTC.

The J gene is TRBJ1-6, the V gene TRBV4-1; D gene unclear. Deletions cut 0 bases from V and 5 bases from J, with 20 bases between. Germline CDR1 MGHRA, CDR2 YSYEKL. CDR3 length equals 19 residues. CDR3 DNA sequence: TGCGCCAGCAGCCAAGATTCTGAATGGTCACTCTCGGATAATTCACCCCTCCACTTT. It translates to CASSQDSEWSLSDNSPLHF.

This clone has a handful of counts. The CDR3 DNA follows: TGTGCCAGCCTTCGGACGCCGGACTATGGCTACACCTTC. Encoded protein: CASLRTPDYGYTF. The chain combines TRBV28 with TRBJ1-2; D is ambiguous. The V end lost 8 bases, the J end lost 3 bases, and 13 bases lay between the germline ends. The CDR3 contains 13 residues. Germline assignment: CDR1 MDHEN and CDR2 SYDVKM.

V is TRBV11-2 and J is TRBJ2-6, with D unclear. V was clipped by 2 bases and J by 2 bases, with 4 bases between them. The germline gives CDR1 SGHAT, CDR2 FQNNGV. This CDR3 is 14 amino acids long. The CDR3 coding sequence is TGTGCCAGCAGCTTATGGACTGGGGCCAACGTCCTGACTTTC. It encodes CASSLWTGANVLTF.

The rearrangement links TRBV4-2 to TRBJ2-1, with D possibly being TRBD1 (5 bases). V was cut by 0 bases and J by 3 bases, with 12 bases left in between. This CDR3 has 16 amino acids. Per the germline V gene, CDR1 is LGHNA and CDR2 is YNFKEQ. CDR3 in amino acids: CASSQDAGLNYNEQFF. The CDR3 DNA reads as TGTGCCAGCAGCCAAGATGCAGGGCTGAACTACAATGAGCAGTTCTTC.

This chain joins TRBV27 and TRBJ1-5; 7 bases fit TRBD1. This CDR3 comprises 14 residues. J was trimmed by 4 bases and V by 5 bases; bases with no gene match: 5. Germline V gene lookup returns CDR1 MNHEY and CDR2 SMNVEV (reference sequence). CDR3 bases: TGTGCCAGCAGTAAAACAGGGGAAAATCAGCCCCAGCATTTT. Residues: CASSKTGENQPQHF.

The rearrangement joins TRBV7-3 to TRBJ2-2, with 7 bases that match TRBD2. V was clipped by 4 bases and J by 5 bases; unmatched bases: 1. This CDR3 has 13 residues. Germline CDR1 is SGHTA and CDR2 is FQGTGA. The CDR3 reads CASSSGGTGELFF. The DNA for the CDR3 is TGTGCCAGCAGCTCCGGGGGGACCGGGGAGCTGTTTTTT.

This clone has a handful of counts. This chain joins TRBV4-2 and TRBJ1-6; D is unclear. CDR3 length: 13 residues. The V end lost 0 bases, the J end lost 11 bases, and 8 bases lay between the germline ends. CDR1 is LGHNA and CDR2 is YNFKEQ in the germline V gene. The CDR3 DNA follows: TGTGCCAGCAGCCAAGATGCGGCCCCACCCCTCCACTTT. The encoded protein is CASSQDAAPPLHF.

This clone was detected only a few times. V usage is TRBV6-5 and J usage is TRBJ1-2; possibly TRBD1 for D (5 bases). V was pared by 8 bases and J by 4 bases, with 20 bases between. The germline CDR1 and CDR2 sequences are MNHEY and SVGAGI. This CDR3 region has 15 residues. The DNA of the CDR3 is TGTGCCAGCGGGTCTCCCGCGAGGGGCTTCTATGGCTACACCTTC. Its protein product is CASGSPARGFYGYTF.

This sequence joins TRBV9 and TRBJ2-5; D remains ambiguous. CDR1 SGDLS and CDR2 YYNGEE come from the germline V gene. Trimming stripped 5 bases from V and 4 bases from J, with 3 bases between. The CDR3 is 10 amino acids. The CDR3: CASSGETQYF. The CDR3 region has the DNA TGTGCCAGCAGTGGAGAGACCCAGTACTTC.

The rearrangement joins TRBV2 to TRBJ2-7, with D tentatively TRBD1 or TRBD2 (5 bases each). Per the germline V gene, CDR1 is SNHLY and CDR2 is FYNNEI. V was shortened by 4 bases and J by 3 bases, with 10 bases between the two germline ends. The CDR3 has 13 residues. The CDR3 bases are TGTGCCAGCAGTGTCGCAGGGAGCTACGAGCAGTACTTC. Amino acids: CASSVAGSYEQYF.

The CDR3 DNA is TGTGCCTGGAGTCTACACCCCAATCGCGAAGGAAACACCATATATTTT. This codes for CAWSLHPNREGNTIYF. The chain carries TRBV30 and TRBJ1-3; D call uncertain. V shed 2 bases and J shed 4 bases, with 18 bases lying between them. The CDR3 length is 16 residues. Germline CDR1 is GTSNPN and CDR2 is SVGIG (reference sequence).